Listed below are T cell receptor beta chains from one sample, sequenced in a study of identical twins. Via MiXCR, TCRdb re-called the 5' RACE reads, giving one row per CDR3 protein. The sample has around 250,000 distinct CDR3 sequences, roughly 7% seen once. These records were also assigned to another study, of yellow fever vaccine responses in identical twins.

The sequenced material came from memory (CD45RO+) T cells sorted from blood. Receptor source: a woman younger than 35 in good health. CDR3s include the opening cysteine and the closing phenylalanine or tryptophan. Fields, in order: V gene, J gene, CDR3 protein.

>TRBV7-2|TRBJ1-2
CASSLEGSTNYGYTF
>TRBV12-3/TRBV12-4|TRBJ1-3
CASSQADTIYF
>TRBV28|TRBJ2-7
CASTTFDGYEQYF
>TRBV29-1|TRBJ2-1
CSVEGYHEQFF
>TRBV18|TRBJ2-5
CASSPRASGGPMKETQYF
>TRBV11-3|TRBJ2-1
CASSPSSGGVYWEQFF
>TRBV20-1|TRBJ2-5
CSAEGPQETQYF
>TRBV20-1|TRBJ2-1
CSATQPHEDYNEQFF
>TRBV5-1|TRBJ1-1
CASRMTGSGTEAFF
>TRBV19|TRBJ2-3
CASSRAGTTDTQYF
>TRBV12-3/TRBV12-4|TRBJ2-7
CASSKPGTGVYEQYF
>TRBV2|TRBJ2-1
CASRRGLSNNEQFF
>TRBV18|TRBJ1-1
CASSPPAGWGTEAFF
>TRBV29-1|TRBJ2-5
CSVEEVVIKETQYF
>TRBV24-1|TRBJ2-2
CATSDLQGAGELFF
>TRBV6-5|TRBJ1-1
CASSYLQGNTEAFF
>TRBV27|TRBJ2-3
CASSIRQGTDTQYF
>TRBV25-1|TRBJ1-3
CASRGTVSGNTIYF
>TRBV5-1|TRBJ2-1
CASTGTGGNEQFF
>TRBV18|TRBJ2-7
CASSPTTSGSSYEQYF
>TRBV29-1|TRBJ1-4
CSAALGAGTNEKLFF
>TRBV10-3|TRBJ2-1
CAITVSGGANEQFF
>TRBV15|TRBJ2-6
CATSSGQSGANVLTF
>TRBV11-1|TRBJ2-1
CASSPPIFFGGSSYNEQFF
>TRBV11-2|TRBJ1-1
CASSFSRFEAFF
>TRBV20-1|TRBJ2-3
CSAPIGGAGTDTQYF
>TRBV7-4|TRBJ2-1
CASSHHRTCDEQFF
>TRBV7-2|TRBJ2-1
CASSLERLYEQFF
>TRBV14|TRBJ2-7
CASSRATAYEQYF
>TRBV28|TRBJ1-1
CASSGTGTGGASAFF
>TRBV3-1|TRBJ2-2
CASRGLAGHTNTGELFF
>TRBV27|TRBJ2-3
CASSSRGLGTDTQYF
>TRBV29-1|TRBJ2-2
CSAGRGGNTGELFF
>TRBV7-9|TRBJ2-1
CASSPVGGRYNEQFF
>TRBV28|TRBJ2-7
CASSPGGRVRYEQYF
>TRBV7-8|TRBJ2-1
CASSPGTSGRRIEQFF
>TRBV10-3|TRBJ1-5
CAIRETDSRPQHF
>TRBV11-3|TRBJ2-1
CASSHRGNEQFF
>TRBV29-1|TRBJ2-1
CSVEEYRTRVDEQFF
>TRBV20-1|TRBJ1-1
CSARAVGLAEAFF
>TRBV12-3/TRBV12-4|TRBJ2-2
CASSLGGSDTGELFF
>TRBV20-1|TRBJ2-1
CSAPRLAGGPPYNEQFF
>TRBV2|TRBJ1-2
CASIPGGQVTGYTF
>TRBV12-3/TRBV12-4|TRBJ2-1
CASSSSAGGSYNEQFF